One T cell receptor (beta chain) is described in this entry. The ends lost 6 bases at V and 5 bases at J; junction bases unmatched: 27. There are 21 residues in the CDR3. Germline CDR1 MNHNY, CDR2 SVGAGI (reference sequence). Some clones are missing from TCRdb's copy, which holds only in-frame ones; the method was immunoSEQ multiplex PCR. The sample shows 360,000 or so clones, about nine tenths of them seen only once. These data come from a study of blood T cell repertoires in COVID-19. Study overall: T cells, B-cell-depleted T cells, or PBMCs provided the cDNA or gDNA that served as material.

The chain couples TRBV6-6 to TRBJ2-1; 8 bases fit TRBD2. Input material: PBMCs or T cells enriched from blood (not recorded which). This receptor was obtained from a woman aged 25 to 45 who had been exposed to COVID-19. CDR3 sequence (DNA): TGTGCCAGCAGCCTGGTGGGTTTGGCGGGAGGAAGCAGGGGTAGCGACAATGAGCAGTTCTTC. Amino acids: CASSLVGLAGGSRGSDNEQFF.